Listed below are T cell receptor beta chains from one sample, sequenced in a study of T cells after yellow fever vaccination. TCRdb recomputed calls from the 5' RACE reads with MiXCR, one row per CDR3 protein. This sample carries about 260,000 distinct CDR3 sequences, roughly 3.7% of them seen once, and the ten largest clones take roughly a fifth. The sequenced sample was PBMCs, obtained 15 days after the yellow fever booster vaccination. The receptor source for this set is a man between 18 and 35 years old who received the YFV17D yellow fever vaccine. CDR3s include the opening cysteine and the closing phenylalanine or tryptophan. The D gene is left open where the match is weak. Clone size is shown for a subset of rows, as once, few, many or a class of expanded clone.

j_gene: TRBJ1-6; v_gene: TRBV20-1; abundance: many; d_gene: NA; CDR3aa: CSARGLPPRGSSYNSPLHF; CDR3nt: TGCAGTGCTAGAGGCTTACCGCCTAGGGGTAGCTCCTATAATTCACCCCTCCACTTT
j_gene: TRBJ1-5; v_gene: TRBV7-2; abundance: NA; d_gene: NA; CDR3aa: CASSLRTGRQPQHF; CDR3nt: TGTGCCAGCAGCTTGAGAACAGGGAGGCAGCCCCAGCATTTT
j_gene: TRBJ2-1; v_gene: TRBV7-3; abundance: many; d_gene: TRBD2; CDR3aa: CASSLLAGGRLEQFF; CDR3nt: TGTGCCAGCAGCTTACTAGCGGGGGGAAGACTTGAGCAGTTCTTC
j_gene: TRBJ2-1; v_gene: TRBV29-1; abundance: many; d_gene: TRBD1; CDR3aa: CSATGGLIFSYNEQFF; CDR3nt: TGCAGCGCAACAGGGGGGTTAATCTTCTCCTACAATGAGCAGTTCTTC
j_gene: TRBJ1-5; v_gene: TRBV2; abundance: many; d_gene: TRBD1; CDR3aa: CASESFRDRMVFCQPQHF; CDR3nt: TGTGCCAGTGAATCCTTCCGGGACAGGATGGTATTCTGTCAGCCCCAGCATTTT
j_gene: TRBJ2-3; v_gene: TRBV28; abundance: few; d_gene: NA; CDR3aa: CASSLFPQKLTDTQYF; CDR3nt: TGTGCCAGCAGTTTATTCCCCCAGAAATTAACAGATACGCAGTATTTT
j_gene: TRBJ2-1; v_gene: TRBV5-5; abundance: many; d_gene: NA; CDR3aa: CASSLVGVGSYNEQFF; CDR3nt: TGTGCCAGCAGCCTGGTGGGGGTCGGGTCCTACAATGAGCAGTTCTTC
j_gene: TRBJ1-5; v_gene: TRBV5-1; abundance: many; d_gene: NA; CDR3aa: CASSLDVAGQPQHF; CDR3nt: TGCGCCAGCAGCTTGGATGTGGCGGGGCAGCCCCAGCATTTT
j_gene: TRBJ2-7; v_gene: TRBV6-6; abundance: many; d_gene: NA; CDR3aa: CASRGYREEGEQYF; CDR3nt: TGTGCCAGCAGAGGTTACAGGGAGGAGGGCGAGCAGTACTTC
j_gene: TRBJ2-3; v_gene: TRBV10-2; abundance: many; d_gene: TRBD2; CDR3aa: CASSGTSGGSHTDTQYF; CDR3nt: TGCGCCAGCAGCGGGACTAGCGGGGGGTCTCACACAGATACGCAGTATTTT
j_gene: TRBJ2-3; v_gene: TRBV5-1; abundance: many; d_gene: TRBD2; CDR3aa: CASVTGTSGGGDTQYF; CDR3nt: TGCGCCAGCGTGACTGGGACTAGCGGGGGTGGAGATACGCAGTATTTT
j_gene: TRBJ1-2; v_gene: TRBV7-8; abundance: many; d_gene: NA; CDR3aa: CASSLFPKLHGKNMVAYTF; CDR3nt: TGTGCCAGCAGCTTATTTCCCAAGTTACACGGGAAAAATATGGTTGCCTACACCTTC
j_gene: TRBJ2-7; v_gene: TRBV29-1; abundance: NA; d_gene: TRBD2; CDR3aa: CSATGLAGGGNEQYF; CDR3nt: TGCAGCGCAACTGGTCTAGCGGGGGGCGGGAACGAGCAGTACTTC
j_gene: TRBJ1-6; v_gene: TRBV5-1; abundance: many; d_gene: TRBD1; CDR3aa: CASSWGTGGDSPLHF; CDR3nt: TGCGCCAGCAGCTGGGGGACAGGGGGCGATTCACCCCTCCACTTT
j_gene: TRBJ2-3; v_gene: TRBV18; abundance: many; d_gene: TRBD2; CDR3aa: CASSPLSSGGTDTQYF; CDR3nt: TGTGCCAGCTCACCACTCTCCAGCGGGGGCACAGATACGCAGTATTTT
j_gene: TRBJ2-3; v_gene: TRBV20-1; abundance: many; d_gene: TRBD2; CDR3aa: CSAEGGGPDTQYF; CDR3nt: TGCAGTGCTGAGGGCGGGGGGCCAGATACGCAGTATTTT
j_gene: TRBJ1-1; v_gene: TRBV3-1; abundance: few; d_gene: NA; CDR3aa: CASSQEGGGIGTEAFF; CDR3nt: TGTGCCAGCAGCCAAGAGGGAGGGGGAATAGGGACTGAAGCTTTCTTT